Listed here are 3 T cell receptor beta chains from one sample, sequenced in a study of cytomegalovirus exposure and HLA in healthy donors. Researchers ran the PCR with 60 Vbeta and 13 Jbeta primers. Method: immunoSEQ multiplex PCR; TCRdb's copy keeps in-frame clones and lacks some. The top ten hold about 1.6% of the sample, which has fewer than 200,000 clones, about 80% seen once. Specimen: PBMCs. These receptor sequences come from a girl aged 10 to 17 in good health and CMV-seropositive.

The chain joins TRBV5-6 to TRBJ2-1; D remains ambiguous. Looked up from germline, CDR1 is SGHDT and CDR2 is YYEEEE. V lost 0 bases to trimming and J lost 9 bases, with 13 bases between them. This CDR3 spans 14 amino acids. The CDR3 nucleotides are TGTGCCAGCAGCTTGGATAGTACTACCGCTGAGCAGTTCTTC. Translating it yields CASSLDSTTAEQFF.

This chain connects TRBV5-1 to TRBJ2-7, with 10 bases fitting TRBD2. The CDR3 runs to 15 residues. V lost 4 bases, J lost 4 bases, and 8 bases stayed unmatched. Germline CDR1 reads SGHRS; CDR2 reads YFSETQ. CDR3 coding DNA: TGCGCCAGCAGCGACACAGCGGGAGGGCCGTACGAGCAGTACTTC. This encodes CASSDTAGGPYEQYF.

V usage is TRBV2 and J usage is TRBJ1-4, with TRBD1 matching over 8 bases. CDR3 length: 15 amino acids. The J segment lost 4 bases and the V segment lost 6 bases, leaving 7 bases of the junction unmatched. Germline CDR1 is SNHLY and CDR2 is FYNNEI. The CDR3 protein is CASSRGTGFNEKLFF. Written as DNA, the CDR3 is TGTGCCAGCAGCCGCGGGACAGGATTTAATGAAAAACTGTTTTTT. Combining the CDR3 with reference TRBV2 and TRBJ1-4 gives the whole variable domain EPEVTQTPSHQVTQMGQEVILRCVPISNHLYFYWYRQILGQKVEFLVSFYNNEISEKSEIFDDQFSVERPDGSNFTLKIRSTKLEDSAMYFCASSRGTGFNEKLFFGSGTQLSVL.